The 21 T cell receptor beta chains in this list originate from one sample, sequenced in a study of PD-L1 blockade in urothelial cancer. Regarding time point: peripheral blood 6 weeks after treatment start. Data came from immunoSEQ multiplex PCR; TCRdb stores just in-frame clones and leaves some out. The sample lists about 48,000 clones, 86% seen once, with about 10% in the top ten. The input for sequencing was PBMCs, taken around atezolizumab (anti-PD-L1) treatment. The receptor source for this set is a man in his sixties with urothelial cancer.

The V gene is TRBV28, the J gene TRBJ1-3; D is undetermined. Trimming shortened V by 4 bases and J by 2 bases, and 9 bases separated the two germline ends. The germline V gene has CDR1 MDHEN and CDR2 SYDVKM. This CDR3 region has 14 residues. The CDR3 nucleotides read TGTGCCAGCAGTTCCACAATCCCTGGAAACACCATATATTTT. Protein product: CASSSTIPGNTIYF. The whole variable domain, remainder taken from reference TRBV28 and TRBJ1-3, is DVKVTQSSRYLVKRTGEKVFLECVQDMDHENMFWYRQDPGLGLRLIYFSYDVKMKEKGDIPEGYSVSREKKERFSLILESASTNQTSMYLCASSSTIPGNTIYFGEGSWLTVV.

The chain links TRBV7-6 to TRBJ1-6; 9 nucleotides line up with TRBD1. The CDR3 loop spans 15 amino acids. CDR1 is SGHVS and CDR2 is FNYEAQ in the germline V gene. Trimming removed 5 bases from V and 7 bases from J; junction bases left unmatched: 6. Written as DNA, the CDR3 is TGTGCCAGCAGCCCAGGGGGGACAGGGAATTCACCCCTCCACTTT. Protein sequence: CASSPGGTGNSPLHF.

The chain uses TRBV27 and TRBJ1-1; D is perhaps TRBD1 (6 bases). Trimming took off 5 bases at V and 3 bases at J, with 10 bases between the two ends. Germline values: CDR1 MNHEY, CDR2 SMNVEV (reference sequence). The CDR3 runs to 13 residues. The CDR3 nucleotides read TGTGCCAGCAGTCACGGACAGTACACTGAAGCTTTCTTT. Its translation is CASSHGQYTEAFF.

V is TRBV13 and J is TRBJ2-7; TRBD2 might be the D (6 bases). In germline, CDR1 is PRHDT, CDR2 FYEKMQ (reference sequence). Trimming removed 5 bases from V and 6 bases from J, with 11 bases in between. This CDR3 has 12 residues. CDR3 sequence reads: CASSPGVGEQYF. DNA of the CDR3: TGTGCCAGCAGCCCGGGGGTGGGCGAGCAGTACTTC.

The chain is built from TRBV12-5 and TRBJ2-7; TRBD1 is a possible D gene (6 bases). The CDR3 runs 15 residues. Trimming left V 1 base short and J 6 bases short, with 16 bases between. CDR1 is LGHNT and CDR2 is FRNRAP in the germline V gene. CDR3 sequence reads: CASGLDPGVLREQYF. CDR3 DNA sequence: TGTGCTAGTGGTTTGGACCCAGGGGTCCTCCGCGAGCAGTACTTC.

The chain uses TRBV5-1 and TRBJ2-1; possibly TRBD2 for D (5 bases). Trimming took off 0 bases at V and 8 bases at J, with 12 bases between the two ends. The CDR3 runs to 14 residues. In germline, CDR1 is SGHRS, CDR2 YFSETQ. CDR3 in amino acids: CASSLESGLDEQFF. In DNA form, the CDR3 reads TGCGCCAGCAGCTTGGAGAGCGGACTCGATGAGCAGTTCTTC.

The rearrangement links TRBV7-2 to TRBJ1-5, with D unresolved. Between the trimmed V and J ends, which lost 0 bases and 4 bases, there was a span of 10 bases. The CDR3 spans 15 residues. CDR1 is SGHTA, CDR2 FQGNSA, per germline. For the CDR3, the DNA is TGTGCCAGCAGCTTAGCGGGAGGGAGGAATCAGCCCCAGCATTTT. This sequence encodes CASSLAGGRNQPQHF.

The V call is TRBV9, the J call TRBJ1-6; D unresolved. The CDR3 has 14 residues. V lost 9 bases, J lost 7 bases, and 17 bases lay in between. Germline values: CDR1 SGDLS, CDR2 YYNGEE. CDR3 nucleotides: TGTGCCACCCAACGAGAACCGGGGAATTCACCCCTCCACTTT. It encodes CATQREPGNSPLHF. Together with reference TRBV9 and TRBJ1-6, the CDR3 gives the full variable domain: DSGVTQTPKHLITATGQRVTLRCSPRSGDLSVYWYQQSLDQGLQFLIQYYNGEERAKGNILERFSAQQFPDLHSELNLSSLELGDSALYFCATQREPGNSPLHFGNGTRLTVT.

The rearrangement joins TRBV11-3 to TRBJ2-7; 7 positions agree with TRBD1. The CDR3 sequence is 14 residues long. Germline trimming cut 2 bases from V and 0 bases from J; bases unmatched to any gene: 1. The germline V gene encodes CDR1 SGHNT and CDR2 YENEEA. CDR3 protein: CASSLTGDSYEQYF. The CDR3 DNA reads TGTGCCAGCAGCTTAACAGGGGACTCCTACGAGCAGTACTTC.

The chain couples TRBV18 to TRBJ1-5; the match to TRBD1 covers 8 bases. CDR3 length: 14 residues. Per the germline V gene, CDR1 is KGHSH and CDR2 is LQKENI. Trimming took 3 bases from V and 5 from J; bases not matched to a gene: 3. The CDR3 loop reads CASSPSGGDQPQHF. CDR3 coding DNA: TGTGCCAGCTCACCTTCAGGGGGCGATCAGCCCCAGCATTTT.

This clone was observed a few times. The chain combines TRBV5-1 with TRBJ1-5; TRBD1 aligns across 10 bases. V lost 5 bases to trimming and J lost 0 bases; unmatched junction nucleotides: 14. The CDR3 is made up of 19 amino acids. In germline, CDR1 is SGHRS, CDR2 YFSETQ. Written as DNA, the CDR3 is TGCGCCAGCAGAACCTCCAGACAGGGGGCGATCTATAGCAATCAGCCCCAGCATTTT. Translation: CASRTSRQGAIYSNQPQHF.

The J gene is TRBJ1-4, the V gene TRBV6-4, with D perhaps TRBD1 (6 bases). This CDR3 has 15 amino acids. The ends were cut back, 2 bases at V and 3 bases at J, with 10 bases in the middle. The germline CDR1 and CDR2 sequences are MRHNA and SNTAGT. The CDR3 here is CASSDRQGPNEKLFF. As DNA, the CDR3 is TGTGCCAGCAGTGACCGTCAGGGGCCTAATGAAAAACTGTTTTTT.

The chain is built from TRBV5-6 and TRBJ1-5; 8 bases are shared with TRBD1. Trimming cost V 4 bases and J 6 bases; bases outside gene matches: 9. The germline V gene encodes CDR1 SGHDT and CDR2 YYEEEE. This CDR3 spans 15 amino acids. CDR3 DNA sequence: TGTGCCAGCAGCAAGACAGGGGCGTCCAGTCAGCCCCAGCATTTT. This sequence encodes CASSKTGASSQPQHF.

The rearrangement links TRBV7-9 to TRBJ1-1; TRBD1 agrees at 11 bases. The V gene end was trimmed by 5 bases and the J gene end by 3 bases; junction bases not matched to a gene: 8. Germline assignment: CDR1 SEHNR and CDR2 FQNEAQ (reference sequence). The CDR3 contains 16 residues. The CDR3 sequence is CASSPGQGASHTEAFF. CDR3 DNA sequence: TGTGCCAGCAGCCCAGGACAGGGGGCGAGTCACACTGAAGCTTTCTTT.

The V and J genes are TRBV10-1 and TRBJ2-3, with D maybe TRBD2 (6 bases). V lost 5 bases and J lost 2, with 11 bases in between. CDR1 is WNHNN, CDR2 SYGVQD, per germline (reference sequence). The CDR3 is 14 residues long. CDR3 in amino acids: CASSPAGNTDTQYF. The CDR3 coding sequence is TGCGCCAGCAGTCCTGCGGGGAACACAGATACGCAGTATTTT.

To note about this clone: One end of the junction is discordant with germline, which a read error may explain. This CDR3 is CASRNTQCF. CDR3 DNA sequence: TGCGCCAGCAGAAACACACAGTGCTTC. This sequence joins TRBV5-1 and TRBJ2-7, with no clear D. Germline lookup yields CDR1 SGHRS and CDR2 YFSETQ. The CDR3 has 9 amino acids.

The chain carries TRBV6-1 and TRBJ2-3; possibly TRBD1 for D (6 bases). This CDR3 comprises 14 residues. Between the trimmed V and J ends, which lost 8 bases and 2 bases, there was a span of 14 bases. The V gene's germline CDR1 is MNHNS and CDR2 SASEGT. CDR3 DNA: TGTGCCAGCGCGGAGTGGGACAACACAGATACGCAGTATTTT. Translating gives CASAEWDNTDTQYF.

The gene calls are TRBV19 and TRBJ2-7, with 8 positions matching TRBD2. Unmatched junction bases numbered 10, after V lost 3 bases and J lost 3 bases. Per germline, CDR1 LNHDA and CDR2 SQIVND (reference sequence). This CDR3 has 16 amino acids. CDR3 sequence: CASSIRTGGGIYEQYF. CDR3 in DNA: TGTGCCAGTAGTATTCGAACGGGCGGGGGGATCTACGAGCAGTACTTC.

The rearrangement joins TRBV11-2 to TRBJ2-7; D not certain. V was pared by 4 bases and J by 4 bases, with 8 bases between. This CDR3 spans 12 amino acids. Germline V gene data show CDR1 as SGHAT and CDR2 as FQNNGV. The CDR3 is CASSSHLYEQYF. The CDR3, as DNA: TGTGCCAGCAGCTCCCACTTATACGAGCAGTACTTC.

This clone has just one count. CDR3: CASSSLAGDETQYF. CDR3 in DNA: TGTGCCAGCAGCTCCCTAGCGGGGGACGAGACCCAGTACTTC. V usage is TRBV11-3 and J usage is TRBJ2-5; 10 bases are a match to TRBD2. From germline, CDR1 is SGHNT and CDR2 YENEEA. This CDR3 region has 14 residues. J lost 5 bases, V lost 4 bases, and 4 bases had no gene match. Complete variable domain (other parts from reference TRBV11-3 and TRBJ2-5): EAGVVQSPRYKIIEKKQPVAFWCNPISGHNTLYWYLQNLGQGPELLIRYENEEAVDDSQLPKDRFSAERLKGVDSTLKIQPAELGDSAVYLCASSSLAGDETQYFGPGTRLLVL.

This clone appeared once. V is TRBV5-1 and J is TRBJ2-1; 11 bases map to TRBD1. V lost 0 bases and J lost 5; bases outside the gene matches: 4. Germline CDR1 SGHRS, CDR2 YFSETQ. The CDR3 runs to 16 residues. DNA for the CDR3: TGCGCCAGCAGCTTGGCCGGGACAGGGGGGGACAATGAGCAGTTCTTC. This encodes CASSLAGTGGDNEQFF.